The 11 T cell receptor beta chains below all came from one sample that was sequenced in a study of T-cell reconstitution after alpha-beta-depleted transplantation in children (dated by TCRdb to the mid-2010s). The library was prepared using PCR. This sample was sequenced with an Illumina HiSeq 2500. To normalize quantification of the TCRbeta repertoire, the TCR libraries were built with molecular barcoding that relied on unique molecular identifiers. TCRdb redid the processing of the public reads, applying fastp at Q25 and MiXCR, and retained in-frame beta chains. Every distinct CDR3 protein forms one entry, paired with its most common genes and DNA. This sample holds more than 250,000 distinct CDR3 sequences; around 9.6% were observed only once. The ten largest make up around 10% of the sample. Sequenced here: PBMCs from the stem cell graft donor, sampled from the stem cell graft. The receptors here all came from a human donor who donated a stem cell graft to a child with SCID.

The rearrangement joins TRBV5-1 to TRBJ2-1, with D unresolved. CDR1 is SGHRS, CDR2 YFSETQ, per germline. This CDR3 contains 13 residues. The V and J ends lost 0 bases and 7 bases respectively, with 8 bases between them. Here the CDR3 DNA reads TGCGCCAGCAGCTTGGGGGCCAAAAATGAGCAGTTCTTC. Translation gives CASSLGAKNEQFF.

The chain couples TRBV6-1 to TRBJ2-5, with 7 nucleotides matching TRBD2. The CDR3 extends over 15 amino acids. Germline CDR1 is MNHNS and CDR2 is SASEGT. J gave up 10 bases and V 6 bases, and 17 bases lay outside the gene matches. CDR3 loop: CASSSRAAGYQDQYF. DNA for the CDR3: TGTGCCAGCAGCTCGAGGGCAGCGGGGTACCAAGACCAGTACTTC.

The CDR3 DNA sequence: TGTGCCATCAGTGTTGGGACCATACAAGAGACCCAGTACTTC. This codes for CAISVGTIQETQYF. The chain links TRBV10-3 to TRBJ2-5; possibly TRBD1 or TRBD2 for D (5 bases each). The CDR3 length is 14 residues. Germline loops: CDR1 ENHRY, CDR2 SYGVKD. Trimming took off 4 bases at V and 2 bases at J, with 11 bases between the two ends.

The chain employs TRBV19 and TRBJ2-6; D possibly matches TRBD1 or TRBD2 (5 bases each). Germline CDR1 LNHDA, CDR2 SQIVND (reference sequence). The CDR3 length is 19 residues. Trimming took off 0 bases at V and 0 bases at J, with 15 bases between the two ends. The CDR3: CASSIDLTRGPSGANVLTF. The CDR3 bases are TGTGCCAGTAGTATAGATCTAACAAGGGGACCCTCTGGGGCCAACGTCCTGACTTTC.

V is TRBV3-2 and J is TRBJ1-6; TRBD1, as called in the table, went unchecked against the DNA. TRBV3-2 is a recognized pseudogene. The CDR3 contains 15 residues. The CDR3 DNA reads as TGTGCCAGCAGCCAAGCTCCGGGAAAAAATTCACCCCTCCACTTT. Translation gives CASSQAPGKNSPLHF.

This clonotype was observed a handful of times. The rearrangement links TRBV3-1 to TRBJ2-3; D gene uncertain. Germline V lookup: CDR1 LGHDT, CDR2 YNNKEL (reference sequence). The CDR3 is 14 amino acids. The ends were cut back, 4 bases at V and 6 bases at J, with 14 bases in the middle. In DNA, the CDR3 is TGTGCCAGCAGCCCGCGACGTGGCGTCGATACGCAGTATTTT. Translating it yields CASSPRRGVDTQYF.

This clonotype was detected a few times. The V gene is TRBV18, the J gene TRBJ2-7; D is possibly TRBD1 (5 bases). Germline CDR1 KGHSH, CDR2 LQKENI. Deletions cut 2 bases from V and 4 bases from J, with 9 bases between. The CDR3 is 13 amino acids. The CDR3 bases are TGTGCCAGCTCACCAAAAGGACAATACGAGCAGTACTTC. Translated, it gives CASSPKGQYEQYF.

This clonotype was counted between two and nine times. This rearrangement joins TRBV6-1 to TRBJ2-3; maybe TRBD2 (5 bases). The CDR3 consists of 14 residues. Trimming cost V 8 bases and J 2 bases, with 14 bases left between them. Germline V gene data show CDR1 as MNHNS and CDR2 as SASEGT. CDR3 loop: CASSGNGYTDTQYF. The CDR3 DNA reads TGTGCCAGCTCCGGGAACGGATACACAGATACGCAGTATTTT.

The genes are TRBV12-3 or TRBV12-4 and TRBJ2-7, with TRBD1 matching 7 bases. With V trimmed by 5 bases and J by 7 bases, 14 bases remained unmatched. The CDR3 totals 15 residues. The CDR3 loop reads CASSGPPKGAREQYF. DNA of the CDR3: TGTGCCAGCAGTGGACCCCCCAAGGGGGCGAGAGAGCAGTACTTC.

This clonotype was picked up many times. The chain is built from TRBV12-3 or TRBV12-4 and TRBJ2-4; TRBD1 or TRBD2 may be the D gene (5 bases each). V was trimmed by 3 bases and J by 3 bases, leaving 12 bases between them. This CDR3 contains 15 residues. DNA of the CDR3: TGTGCCAGCAGTTTCCACCTGGGGGTCAAAAACATTCAGTACTTC. This gives the protein CASSFHLGVKNIQYF.

This clonotype was seen a few times. The chain employs TRBV5-1 and TRBJ2-1; D unclear. Germline CDR1 SGHRS, CDR2 YFSETQ. This CDR3 has 15 amino acids. V was pared by 0 bases and J by 3 bases, with 10 bases between. This chain's CDR3 is CASSLGAGIYNEQFF. CDR3 nucleotide sequence: TGCGCCAGCAGCTTGGGGGCAGGAATCTACAATGAGCAGTTCTTC.